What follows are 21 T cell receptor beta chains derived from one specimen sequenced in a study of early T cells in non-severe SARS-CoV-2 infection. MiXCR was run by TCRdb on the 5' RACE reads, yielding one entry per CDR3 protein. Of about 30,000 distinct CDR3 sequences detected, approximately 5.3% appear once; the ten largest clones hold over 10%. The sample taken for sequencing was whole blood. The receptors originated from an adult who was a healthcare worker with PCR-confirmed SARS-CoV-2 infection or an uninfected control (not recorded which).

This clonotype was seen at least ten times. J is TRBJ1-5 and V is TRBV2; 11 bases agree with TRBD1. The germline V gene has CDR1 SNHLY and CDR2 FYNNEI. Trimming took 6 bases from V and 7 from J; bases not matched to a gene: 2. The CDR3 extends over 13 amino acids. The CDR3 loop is CASRDRGQQPQHF. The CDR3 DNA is TGTGCCAGCAGGGACAGGGGGCAACAGCCCCAGCATTTT. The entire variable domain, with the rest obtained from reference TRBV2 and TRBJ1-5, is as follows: EPEVTQTPSHQVTQMGQEVILRCVPISNHLYFYWYRQILGQKVEFLVSFYNNEISEKSEIFDDQFSVERPDGSNFTLKIRSTKLEDSAMYFCASRDRGQQPQHFGDGTRLSIL.

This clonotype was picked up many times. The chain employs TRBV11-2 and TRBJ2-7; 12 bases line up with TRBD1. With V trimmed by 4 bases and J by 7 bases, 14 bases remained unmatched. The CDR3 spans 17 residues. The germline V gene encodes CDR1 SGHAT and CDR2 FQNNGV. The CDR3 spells CASSSARGTGGPGEQYF. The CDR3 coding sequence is TGTGCCAGCAGCTCAGCCCGCGGGACAGGGGGCCCGGGAGAGCAGTACTTC.

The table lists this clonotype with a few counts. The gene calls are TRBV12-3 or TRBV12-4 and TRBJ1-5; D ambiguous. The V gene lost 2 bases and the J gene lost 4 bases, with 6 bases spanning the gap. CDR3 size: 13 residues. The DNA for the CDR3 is TGTGCCAGCAGTTTATCGCTTAATCAGCCCCAGCATTTT. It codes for CASSLSLNQPQHF.

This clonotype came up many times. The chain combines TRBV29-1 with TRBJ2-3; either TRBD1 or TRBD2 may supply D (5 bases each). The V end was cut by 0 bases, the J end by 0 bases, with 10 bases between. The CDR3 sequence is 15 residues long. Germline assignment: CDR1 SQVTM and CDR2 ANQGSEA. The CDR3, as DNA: TGCAGCGTTGAAGATGGGGACCGGAGCACAGATACGCAGTATTTT. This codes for CSVEDGDRSTDTQYF.

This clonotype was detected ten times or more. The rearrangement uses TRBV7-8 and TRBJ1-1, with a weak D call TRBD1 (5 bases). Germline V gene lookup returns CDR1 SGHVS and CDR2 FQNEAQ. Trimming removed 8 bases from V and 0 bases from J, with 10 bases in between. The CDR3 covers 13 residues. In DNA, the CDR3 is TGTGCCAGCGGTGGGGGAATGAACACTGAAGCTTTCTTT. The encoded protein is CASGGGMNTEAFF.

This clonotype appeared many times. The CDR3 spells CASTTSAPGGGYTF. The CDR3 nucleotides read TGTGCCAGCACCACCTCCGCACCCGGGGGTGGCTACACCTTC. The V gene is TRBV7-2, the J gene TRBJ1-2, with D perhaps matching TRBD1 (5 bases). The ends were cut back, 7 bases at V and 7 bases at J, with 19 bases in the middle. Per germline, CDR1 SGHTA and CDR2 FQGNSA. This CDR3 has 14 residues.

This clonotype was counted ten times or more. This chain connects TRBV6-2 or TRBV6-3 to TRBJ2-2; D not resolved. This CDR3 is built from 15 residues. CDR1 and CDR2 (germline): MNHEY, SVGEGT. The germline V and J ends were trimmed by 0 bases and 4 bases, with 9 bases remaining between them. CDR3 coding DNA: TGTGCCAGCAGTTACTCGACCTCGGGCACCGGGGAGCTGTTTTTT. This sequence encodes CASSYSTSGTGELFF.

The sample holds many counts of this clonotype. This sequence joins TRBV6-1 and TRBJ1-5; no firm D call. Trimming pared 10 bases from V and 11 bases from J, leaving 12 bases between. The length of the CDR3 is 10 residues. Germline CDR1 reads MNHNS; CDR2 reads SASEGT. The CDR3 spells CATRERAQHF. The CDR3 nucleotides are TGTGCCACCCGAGAGAGGGCCCAGCATTTT.

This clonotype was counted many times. This CDR3 reads CASSLSGSSYEQYF. In DNA form, the CDR3 reads TGCGCCAGCAGCCTTTCGGGGAGCTCCTACGAGCAGTACTTC. This chain uses TRBV5-1 with TRBJ2-7; D possibly corresponds to TRBD2 (5 bases). Germline V gene sequence: CDR1 SGHRS, CDR2 YFSETQ. The germline V and J ends were trimmed by 4 bases and 0 bases, with 11 bases remaining between them. The CDR3 is made up of 14 amino acids.

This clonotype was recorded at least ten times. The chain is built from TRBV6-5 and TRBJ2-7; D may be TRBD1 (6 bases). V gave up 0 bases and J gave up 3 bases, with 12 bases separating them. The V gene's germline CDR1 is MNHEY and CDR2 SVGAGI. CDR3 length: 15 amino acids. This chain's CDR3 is CASSYSRDTIYEQYF. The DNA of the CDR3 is TGTGCCAGCAGTTACTCGAGGGACACAATCTACGAGCAGTACTTC.

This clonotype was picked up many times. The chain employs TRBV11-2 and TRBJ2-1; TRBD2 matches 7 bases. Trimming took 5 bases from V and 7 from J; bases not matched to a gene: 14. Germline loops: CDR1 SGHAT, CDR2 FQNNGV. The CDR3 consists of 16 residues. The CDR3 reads CASSPVGGYRGNEQFF. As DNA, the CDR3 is TGTGCCAGCAGCCCCGTCGGGGGGTATCGAGGGAATGAGCAGTTCTTC.

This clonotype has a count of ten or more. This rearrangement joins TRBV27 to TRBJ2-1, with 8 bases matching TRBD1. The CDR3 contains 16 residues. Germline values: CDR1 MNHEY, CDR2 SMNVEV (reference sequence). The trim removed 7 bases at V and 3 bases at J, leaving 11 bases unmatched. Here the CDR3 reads CASIPTGVGGYNEQFF. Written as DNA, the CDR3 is TGTGCCAGCATTCCGACAGGGGTCGGGGGCTACAATGAGCAGTTCTTC.

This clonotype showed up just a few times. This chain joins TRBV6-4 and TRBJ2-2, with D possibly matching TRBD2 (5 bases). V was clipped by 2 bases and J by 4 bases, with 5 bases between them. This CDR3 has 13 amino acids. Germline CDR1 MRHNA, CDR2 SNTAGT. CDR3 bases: TGTGCCAGCAGTGACACTAGCACCGGGGAGCTGTTTTTT. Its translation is CASSDTSTGELFF.

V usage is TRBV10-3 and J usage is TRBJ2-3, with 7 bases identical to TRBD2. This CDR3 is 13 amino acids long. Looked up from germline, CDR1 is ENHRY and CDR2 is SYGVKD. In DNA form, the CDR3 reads TGTGCAGCGGGGCTGGGGGGCACAGATACGCAGTATTTT. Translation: CAAGLGGTDTQYF.

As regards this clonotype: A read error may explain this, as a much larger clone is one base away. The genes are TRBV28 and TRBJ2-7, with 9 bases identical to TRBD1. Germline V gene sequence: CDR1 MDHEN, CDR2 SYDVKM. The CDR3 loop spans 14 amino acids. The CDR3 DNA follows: TGTGCCAGCAGGGTACAGGGGGCCTGGGGAGAGCAGTGCTTC. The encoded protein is CASRVQGAWGEQCF.

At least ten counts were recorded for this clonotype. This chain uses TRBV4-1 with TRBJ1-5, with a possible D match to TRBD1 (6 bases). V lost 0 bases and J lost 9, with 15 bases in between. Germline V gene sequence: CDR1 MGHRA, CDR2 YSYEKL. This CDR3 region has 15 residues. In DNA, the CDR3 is TGCGCCAGCAGCCAAGATTTCGGGGGCCCTTGGCCCCAGCATTTT. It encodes CASSQDFGGPWPQHF.

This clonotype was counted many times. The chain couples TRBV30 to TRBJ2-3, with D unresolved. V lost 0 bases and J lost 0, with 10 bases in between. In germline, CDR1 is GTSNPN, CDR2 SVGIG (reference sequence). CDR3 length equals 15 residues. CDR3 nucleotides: TGTGCCTGGAGTGTTTCTGCGAAAAGCACAGATACGCAGTATTTT. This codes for CAWSVSAKSTDTQYF. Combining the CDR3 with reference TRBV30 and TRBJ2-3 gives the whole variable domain SQTIHQWPATLVQPVGSPLSLECTVEGTSNPNLYWYRQAAGRGLQLLFYSVGIGQISSEVPQNLSASRPQDRQFILSSKKLLLSDSGFYLCAWSVSAKSTDTQYFGPGTRLTVL.

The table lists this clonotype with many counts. This CDR3 is CASTRTGGNTGELFF. CDR3 coding DNA: TGTGCCAGTACCCGGACAGGGGGCAACACCGGGGAGCTGTTTTTT. The rearrangement links TRBV19 to TRBJ2-2, with TRBD1 matching over 11 bases. Germline assignment: CDR1 LNHDA and CDR2 SQIVND (reference sequence). Trimming took 7 bases from V and 2 from J; bases not matched to a gene: 3. CDR3 length equals 15 residues.

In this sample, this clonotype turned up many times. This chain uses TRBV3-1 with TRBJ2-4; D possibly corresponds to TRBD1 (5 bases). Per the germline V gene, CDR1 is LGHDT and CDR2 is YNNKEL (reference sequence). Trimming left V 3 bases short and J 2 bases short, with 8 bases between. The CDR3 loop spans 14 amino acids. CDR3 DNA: TGTGCCAGCAGCCACGGACAACCCAAAAACATTCAGTACTTC. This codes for CASSHGQPKNIQYF.

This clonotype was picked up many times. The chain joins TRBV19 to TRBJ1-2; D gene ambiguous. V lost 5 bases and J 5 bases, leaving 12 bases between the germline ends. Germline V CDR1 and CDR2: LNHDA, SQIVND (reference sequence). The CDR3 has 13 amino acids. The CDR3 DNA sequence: TGTGCCAGTAGTCAAGAGGGTTGGTATGGCTACACCTTC. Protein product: CASSQEGWYGYTF. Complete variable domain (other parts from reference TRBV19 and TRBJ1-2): DGGITQSPKYLFRKEGQNVTLSCEQNLNHDAMYWYRQDPGQGLRLIYYSQIVNDFQKGDIAEGYSVSREKKESFPLTVTSAQKNPTAFYLCASSQEGWYGYTFGSGTRLTVV.

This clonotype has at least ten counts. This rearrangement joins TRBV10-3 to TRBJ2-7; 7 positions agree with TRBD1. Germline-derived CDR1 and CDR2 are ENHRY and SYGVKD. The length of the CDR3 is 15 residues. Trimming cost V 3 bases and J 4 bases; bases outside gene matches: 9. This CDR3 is CAISDQLTGMYEQYF. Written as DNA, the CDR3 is TGTGCCATCAGTGACCAACTGACAGGGATGTACGAGCAGTACTTC.